This is a list of T cell receptor beta chains from one sample in a study of shared clonotypes between healthy human individuals. The method was immunoSEQ multiplex PCR; TCRdb's version includes in-frame clones alone and lacks a portion of them. The data hold about 2 million clones, with about 95% observed a single time. Sequencing used naive CD8+ T cells sorted from blood. The receptors come from a man younger than 35 in good health. The CDR3 runs from the conserved cysteine through the conserved F or W. A D gene is named only where the DNA matches it firmly. Clone size is given for some rows only: seen once, a few or many times, or a class if the clone is expanded.

J	V	D	size	CDR3	DNA
TRBJ2-7	TRBV28	TRBD1	once	CASSPGTGALYEQYF	TGTGCCAGCAGCCCAGGGACAGGGGCCCTCTACGAGCAGTACTTC
TRBJ2-1	TRBV11-3	-	-	CASSSWTTGNLNEQFF	TGTGCCAGCAGCTCATGGACTACCGGGAATTTGAATGAGCAGTTCTTC
TRBJ2-1	TRBV4-3	TRBD2	once	CASSQVGGLAGRWNEQFF	TGCGCCAGCAGCCAAGTTGGGGGTTTAGCGGGAAGGTGGAATGAGCAGTTCTTC
TRBJ2-3	TRBV7-2	TRBD2	-	CASSGLAGVDTQYF	TGTGCCAGCAGCGGACTAGCGGGAGTAGATACGCAGTATTTT
TRBJ1-2	TRBV6-5	TRBD1	-	CASSSDRDYGYTF	TGTGCCAGCAGTTCGGACAGGGACTATGGCTACACCTTC
TRBJ2-5	TRBV7-6	TRBD2	-	CASSLGALAGLETQYF	TGTGCCAGCAGCTTAGGGGCACTAGCGGGTTTAGAGACCCAGTACTTC
TRBJ1-5	TRBV19	-	-	CASSINWGEGNQPQHF	TGTGCCAGTAGTATTAATTGGGGGGAGGGCAATCAGCCCCAGCATTTT
TRBJ2-2	TRBV9	TRBD2	-	CASTPGLAAMNTGELFF	TGTGCCAGCACCCCGGGACTAGCGGCGATGAACACCGGGGAGCTGTTTTTT
TRBJ2-7	TRBV18	TRBD1	-	CASSPGQVGYNEQYF	TGTGCCAGCTCACCCGGACAGGTCGGATACAACGAGCAGTACTTC
TRBJ2-7	TRBV27	TRBD1	-	CASSFLTGYEQYF	TGTGCCAGCAGTTTCCTGACAGGGTACGAGCAGTACTTC
TRBJ1-6	TRBV4-1	-	-	CASSQVAGSEGSPLHF	TGCGCCAGCAGCCAAGTAGCCGGGTCTGAGGGTTCACCCCTCCACTTT
TRBJ2-2	TRBV9	-	-	CASSVNPRSVDANTGELFF	TGTGCCAGCAGCGTAAACCCGCGGTCGGTAGACGCGAACACCGGGGAGCTGTTTTTT
TRBJ2-7	TRBV7-2	TRBD2	-	CASSLGLAGGPISYEQYF	TGTGCCAGCAGCCTGGGACTAGCGGGAGGGCCTATCTCCTACGAGCAGTACTTC
TRBJ1-1	TRBV19	-	-	CASSMGRGYTEAFF	TGTGCCAGTAGTATGGGTCGGGGTTACACTGAAGCTTTCTTT
TRBJ1-1	TRBV27	-	-	CASSSFLNTEAFF	TGTGCCAGCAGTTCCTTTTTGAACACTGAAGCTTTCTTT
TRBJ2-1	TRBV27	-	-	CASRSDGAPYNEQFF	TGTGCCAGCAGGTCTGACGGGGCCCCCTACAATGAGCAGTTCTTC
TRBJ1-5	TRBV7-9	-	once	CASKVWGRQPQHF	TGTGCCAGCAAGGTCTGGGGTCGGCAGCCCCAGCATTTT
TRBJ2-1	TRBV4-1	TRBD1	-	CASSQDRPTGVAYNEQFF	TGCGCCAGCAGCCAAGACCGACCTACAGGGGTCGCCTACAATGAGCAGTTCTTC
TRBJ2-7	TRBV7-8	TRBD2	once	CASSAGGPSYEQYF	TGTGCCAGCAGCGCGGGGGGACCATCCTACGAGCAGTACTTC
TRBJ2-5	TRBV7-9	TRBD2	-	CASSVGLGGETQYF	TGTGCCAGCAGCGTGGGACTAGGTGGCGAGACCCAGTACTTC
TRBJ1-2	TRBV9	-	-	CASTTAGGSHYGYTF	TGTGCCAGCACCACCGCCGGGGGGAGTCACTATGGCTACACCTTC
TRBJ2-2	TRBV18	TRBD1	once	CASDEDRGGTGELFF	TGTGCCAGCGACGAGGACAGGGGAGGCACCGGGGAGCTGTTTTTT
TRBJ2-7	TRBV25-1	TRBD2	-	CASSEGIAGGIEQYF	TGTGCCAGCAGTGAAGGAATAGCGGGAGGTATCGAGCAGTACTTC
TRBJ2-5	TRBV5-1	TRBD2	-	CASSLVGLPGMQETQYF	TGCGCCAGCAGCTTGGTGGGACTACCTGGGATGCAAGAGACCCAGTACTTC
TRBJ2-1	TRBV27	-	-	CASSFSSYNEQFF	TGTGCCAGCAGTTTTTCCAGTTACAATGAGCAGTTCTTC
TRBJ2-1	TRBV27	TRBD2	-	CASSIYSGTYNEQFF	TGTGCCAGCAGTATCTATAGCGGGACATACAATGAGCAGTTCTTC
TRBJ2-7	TRBV11-2	-	-	CASSLEPGGLYEQYF	TGTGCCAGCAGCTTGGAACCCGGGGGTCTCTACGAGCAGTACTTC
TRBJ1-6	TRBV2	TRBD1	-	CASSDTRDRGGSPLHF	TGTGCCAGCAGTGATACCCGGGACAGGGGAGGCTCACCCCTCCACTTT
TRBJ2-7	TRBV5-6	-	-	CASSLVDSFYEQYF	TGTGCCAGCAGCTTGGTAGACAGTTTCTACGAGCAGTACTTC
TRBJ1-1	TRBV7-2	-	-	CAIRRLNTEAFF	TGTGCCATACGCCGCCTGAACACTGAAGCTTTCTTT
TRBJ2-5	TRBV5-8	-	-	CASSSQYF	TGTGCCAGCAGCTCCCAGTACTTC
TRBJ2-2	TRBV10-3	TRBD2	-	CAISEEREGPGELFF	TGTGCCATCAGCGAAGAGCGGGAGGGCCCCGGGGAGCTGTTTTTT
TRBJ1-3	TRBV6-4	TRBD1	-	CASSRPGQGNSSGRNTIYF	TGTGCCAGCTCGCGGCCGGGACAGGGAAACTCTAGTGGGCGAAACACCATATATTTT
TRBJ2-7	TRBV7-6	-	-	CASSLEVARSYEQYF	TGTGCCAGCAGCTTAGAAGTTGCCCGCTCCTACGAGCAGTACTTC
TRBJ1-6	TRBV4-3	-	-	CASSQDRVTPLHF	TGCGCCAGCAGCCAAGACAGGGTGACACCCCTCCACTTT
TRBJ2-5	TRBV15	TRBD2	-	CATSNGLASLWETQYF	TGTGCCACCAGCAATGGACTAGCCTCCCTCTGGGAGACCCAGTACTTC
TRBJ2-3	TRBV7-8	-	-	CASSGPDGRTDTQYF	TGTGCCAGCAGCGGCCCGGACGGCCGCACAGATACGCAGTATTTT
TRBJ2-7	TRBV20-1	-	-	CSVDGTYEQYF	TGCAGTGTCGACGGAACCTACGAGCAGTACTTC
TRBJ2-1	TRBV5-4	-	-	CASSLPGANEQFF	TGTGCCAGCAGCTTGCCAGGGGCCAATGAGCAGTTCTTC
TRBJ1-5	TRBV5-5	-	-	CASRTDSSLGQPQHF	TGTGCCAGCAGGACGGACAGCTCCTTGGGTCAGCCCCAGCATTTT